This TCR beta chain was identified during a study of T cells in Graves' hyperthyroidism and ophthalmopathy. This clonotype was found many times. Its target is not known. Thyroid ultrasound, orbital computed tomography, clinical symptoms, and serum thyroxine and TRAb underpinned diagnoses. Sample collection date corresponds to first hyperthyroidism diagnosis, prior to any ophthalmopathy symptoms. Findings and caveats of the study: Ophthalmopathy and stable hyperthyroidism were told apart by a 13 V-J model.

Amplified regions were TCR beta CDR3 sequences from RNA transcripts. In the first-round RT-PCR of the TCR CDR3, the HTBI primer set was used. TCRdb reanalysed the multiplex PCR reads using MiXCR and keeps one entry per CDR3 protein. Among about 400,000 distinct CDR3 sequences listed, less than 20% were seen once. Trimming removed 7 bases from V and 7 bases from J, with 16 bases in between. Looked up from germline, CDR1 is SNHLY and CDR2 is FYNNEI. The CDR3 has 14 amino acids. V is TRBV2 and J is TRBJ2-2, with D perhaps TRBD1 (6 bases). What was sequenced was blood. This TCR derives from a young woman with Graves' hyperthyroidism that later progressed to Graves' ophthalmopathy. CDR3 amino acids: CASIEKRGGGELFF. CDR3 DNA sequence: TGTGCCAGCATCGAAAAGAGAGGGGGCGGGGAGCTGTTTTTT.